This note documents a single T cell receptor (beta chain) sequence. The antigen remains unidentified. The sample originates from a study of cytomegalovirus exposure and HLA in healthy donors. Whole-study context: Genotyping of about 400 donors showed that about 84% belonged to the Caucasian-associated ancestry cluster. Study-level findings and limits: Immune exposure information comprised only CMV serostatus. High specificity and sensitivity for cytomegalovirus status were reported for the classifier.

Donors showed nominal health when sampled, although they likely had unrecorded immune exposures. The PCR made use of 60 Vbeta and 13 Jbeta primers. Clones were read by immunoSEQ multiplex PCR, and TCRdb kept only the in-frame ones, dropping some. The sample shows about 120,000 clones, 55% to 75% of them seen only once. CDR1 and CDR2 (germline): MDHEN, SYDVKM. CDR3 length: 12 amino acids. Unmatched junction bases numbered 2, after V lost 5 bases and J lost 7 bases. This sequence was found in a woman in her thirties or forties in good health and CMV-seropositive. The chain uses TRBV28 and TRBJ1-5; 7 bases map to TRBD1. Material for sequencing was PBMCs. The CDR3 bases are TGTGCCAGCAGTACAGGGGACCAGCCCCAGCATTTT. This codes for CASSTGDQPQHF.